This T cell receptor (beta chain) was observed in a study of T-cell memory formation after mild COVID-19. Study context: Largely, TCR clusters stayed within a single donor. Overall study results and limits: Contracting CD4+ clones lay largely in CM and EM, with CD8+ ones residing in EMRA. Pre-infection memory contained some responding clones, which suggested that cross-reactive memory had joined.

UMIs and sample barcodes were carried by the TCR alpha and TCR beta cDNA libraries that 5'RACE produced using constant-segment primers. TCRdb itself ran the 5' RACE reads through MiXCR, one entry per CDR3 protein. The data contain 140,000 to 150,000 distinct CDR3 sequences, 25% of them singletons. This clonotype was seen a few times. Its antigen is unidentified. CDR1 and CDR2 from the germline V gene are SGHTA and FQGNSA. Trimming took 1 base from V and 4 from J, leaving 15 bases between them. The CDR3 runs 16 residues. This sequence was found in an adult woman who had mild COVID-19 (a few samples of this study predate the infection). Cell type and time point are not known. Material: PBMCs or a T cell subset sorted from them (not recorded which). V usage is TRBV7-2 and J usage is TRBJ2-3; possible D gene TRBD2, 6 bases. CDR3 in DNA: TGTGCCAGCAGCTTAGATGGGACTTTCCTAGCAGATACGCAGTATTTT. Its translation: CASSLDGTFLADTQYF.